This entry features one T cell receptor beta chain sequence. The antigen is not known. Here immunoSEQ multiplex PCR was the method, and the copy in TCRdb shows in-frame clones only, minus some. The sample contains just under 75,000 clones, around 94% of which appear only once. The data belong to a study of cytomegalovirus exposure and HLA in healthy donors. General study points: The classifier, whose performance was assessed in both the original and validation cohorts, reportedly diagnosed cytomegalovirus status with high specificity and sensitivity. A few CMV-associated chains were confirmed in vitro to be specific for CMV antigens. First-cohort TCR clusters tended to co-occur in the approximately 110 validation repertoires, a later analysis found.

The CDR3 spans 15 residues. V gave up 0 bases and J gave up 15 bases, with 21 bases separating them. Germline V gene lookup returns CDR1 SGHAT and CDR2 FQNNGV. The J gene is TRBJ2-1, the V gene TRBV11-2; TRBD2 might be the D (7 bases). This TCR came from a woman under 30 in good health and CMV-seropositive. Sequences were obtained from PBMCs. In nucleotides, the CDR3 is TGTGCCAGCAGCTTAGATGGGGCGGGGGCCCGGGAAGTGTTCTTC. Encoded protein: CASSLDGAGAREVFF. The complete variable domain, with remaining parts taken from reference TRBV11-2 and TRBJ2-1, reads EAGVAQSPRYKIIEKRQSVAFWCNPISGHATLYWYQQILGQGPKLLIQFQNNGVVDDSQLPKDRFSAERLKGVDSTLKIQPAKLEDSAVYLCASSLDGAGAREVFFGPGTRLTVL.